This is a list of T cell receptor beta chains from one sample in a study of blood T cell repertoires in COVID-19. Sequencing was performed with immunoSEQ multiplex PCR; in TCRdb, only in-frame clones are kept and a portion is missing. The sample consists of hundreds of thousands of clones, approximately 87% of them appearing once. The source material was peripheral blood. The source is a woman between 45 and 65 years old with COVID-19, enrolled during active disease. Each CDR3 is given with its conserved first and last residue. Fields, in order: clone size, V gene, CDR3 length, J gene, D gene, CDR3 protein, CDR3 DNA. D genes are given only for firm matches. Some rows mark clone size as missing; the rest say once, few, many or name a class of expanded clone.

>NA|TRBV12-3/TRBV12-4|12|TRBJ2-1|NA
CASSSPNNEQFF
TGTGCCAGCAGTTCCCCAAACAATGAGCAGTTCTTC
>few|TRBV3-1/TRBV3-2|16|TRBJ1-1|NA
CASSQLLTGRPTEAFF
TGTGCCAGCAGCCAATTATTGACAGGACGGCCCACTGAAGCTTTCTTT
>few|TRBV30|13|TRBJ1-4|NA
CAWKQGKDEKLFF
TGTGCCTGGAAGCAGGGAAAGGATGAAAAACTGTTTTTT
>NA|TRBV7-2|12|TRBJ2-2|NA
CASSLQTGELFF
TGTGCCAGCAGCTTACAAACCGGGGAGCTGTTTTTT
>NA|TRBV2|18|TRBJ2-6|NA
CASSERPTAHPWANVLTF
TGTGCCAGCAGCGAGAGGCCAACCGCACACCCTTGGGCCAACGTCCTGACTTTC
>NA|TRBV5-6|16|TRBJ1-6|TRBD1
CASSLQGTGYNSPLHF
TGTGCCAGCAGCTTGCAGGGGACAGGTTATAATTCACCCCTCCACTTT
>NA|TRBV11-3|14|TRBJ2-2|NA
CASSFLAYTGELFF
TGTGCCAGCAGCTTTTTAGCGTACACCGGGGAGCTGTTTTTT
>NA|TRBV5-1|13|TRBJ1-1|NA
CASSLVGDTEAFF
TGCGCCAGCAGCTTGGTAGGGGACACTGAAGCTTTCTTT
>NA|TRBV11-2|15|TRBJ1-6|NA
CASSRTDSPNSPLHF
TGTGCCAGCAGCCGGACGGACAGTCCCAATTCACCCCTCCACTTT
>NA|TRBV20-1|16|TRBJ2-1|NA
CSASRGAYSSYNEQFF
TGCAGTGCTAGTCGGGGGGCCTACAGCTCCTACAATGAGCAGTTCTTC
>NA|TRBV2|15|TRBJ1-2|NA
CASSGETFGGYGYTF
TGTGCCAGCAGTGGAGAAACCTTCGGGGGCTATGGCTACACCTTC
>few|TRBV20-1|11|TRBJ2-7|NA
CSAGESDEQYF
TGCAGTGCCGGGGAATCTGACGAGCAGTACTTC
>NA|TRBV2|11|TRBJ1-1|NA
CASSQEAEAFF
TGTGCCAGCTCTCAGGAAGCTGAAGCTTTCTTT
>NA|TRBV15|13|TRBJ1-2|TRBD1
CATRTGVNYGYTF
TGTGCCACCCGTACAGGGGTTAACTATGGCTACACCTTC
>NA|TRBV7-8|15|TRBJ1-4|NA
CASSSPQQGGEKLFF
TGTGCCAGCAGCTCCCCACAGCAAGGTGGTGAAAAACTGTTTTTT
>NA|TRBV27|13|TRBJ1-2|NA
CASSLAGNYGYTF
TGTGCCAGCAGTTTGGCAGGGAACTATGGCTACACCTTC
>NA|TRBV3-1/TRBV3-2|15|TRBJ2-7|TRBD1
CASSQDDGTGYEQYF
TGTGCCAGCAGCCAAGATGACGGGACAGGGTACGAGCAGTACTTC
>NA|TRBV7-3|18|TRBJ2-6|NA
CASSPGDSSYSGANVLTF
TGTGCCAGCAGCCCGGGGGACAGCTCTTACTCTGGGGCCAACGTCCTGACTTTC
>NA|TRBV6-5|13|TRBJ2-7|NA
CASSYMRLGEQYF
TGTGCCAGCAGTTATATGAGGCTCGGCGAGCAGTACTTC
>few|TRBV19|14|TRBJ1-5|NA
CASRGELLRQPQHF
TGTGCCAGTAGAGGGGAATTGTTGAGGCAGCCCCAGCATTTT
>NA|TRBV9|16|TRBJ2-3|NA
CASSVVGGHHTDTQYF
TGTGCCAGCAGCGTAGTAGGCGGGCACCACACAGATACGCAGTATTTT
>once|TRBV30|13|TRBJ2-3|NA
CAWGIVGTDTQYF
TGTGCCTGGGGGATAGTGGGCACAGATACGCAGTATTTT
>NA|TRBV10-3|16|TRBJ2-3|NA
CAIRASLRDRTDTQYF
TGTGCCATCAGGGCGAGTTTGCGGGACCGCACAGATACGCAGTATTTT
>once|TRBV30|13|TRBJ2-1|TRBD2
CAWSGWSGRTQFF
TGTGCCTGGAGTGGCTGGAGCGGGAGAACGCAGTTCTTC
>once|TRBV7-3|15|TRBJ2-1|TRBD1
CASSSPGQGTRGQFF
TGTGCCAGCAGCTCCCCGGGACAGGGGACACGGGGGCAGTTCTTC
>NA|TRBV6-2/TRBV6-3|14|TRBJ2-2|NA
CASSRPPRSGELFF
TGTGCCAGCAGTCGCCCCCCCAGGTCCGGGGAGCTGTTTTTT
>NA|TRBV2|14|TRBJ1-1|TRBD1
CASKLGQAYTEAFF
TGTGCCAGCAAGTTGGGACAGGCATACACTGAAGCTTTCTTT
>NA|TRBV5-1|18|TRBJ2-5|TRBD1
CASSLVPGQGGGQETQYF
TGCGCCAGCAGCTTGGTCCCGGGACAGGGAGGGGGCCAAGAGACCCAGTACTTC
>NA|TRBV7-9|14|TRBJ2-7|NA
CASNEIGGGYEQYF
TGTGCCAGCAACGAAATAGGCGGTGGCTACGAGCAGTACTTC
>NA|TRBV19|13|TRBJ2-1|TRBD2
CASSPRGEGEQFF
TGTGCCAGTAGTCCCCGGGGGGAGGGTGAGCAGTTCTTC
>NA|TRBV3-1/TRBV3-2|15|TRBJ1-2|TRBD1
CASSQADRVWYGYTF
TGTGCCAGCAGCCAAGCGGACAGGGTGTGGTATGGCTACACCTTC
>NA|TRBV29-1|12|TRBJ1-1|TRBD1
CSTRTGNTEAFF
TGCAGCACCAGGACAGGGAACACTGAAGCTTTCTTT
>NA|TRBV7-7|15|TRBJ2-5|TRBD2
CASSLGGSGGETQYF
TGTGCTAGCAGCTTAGGCGGGAGCGGTGGGGAGACCCAGTACTTC
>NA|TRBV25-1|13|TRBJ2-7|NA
CASRSEGRGEQYF
TGTGCCAGCCGATCGGAGGGCCGAGGGGAGCAGTACTTC
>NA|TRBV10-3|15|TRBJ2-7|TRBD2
CAISGAGAGSYEQYF
TGTGCCATCAGTGGGGCGGGAGCGGGTTCCTACGAGCAGTACTTC
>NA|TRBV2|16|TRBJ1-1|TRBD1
CASSYGSSGGSTEAFF
TGTGCCAGCAGTTACGGCTCCTCAGGGGGAAGCACTGAAGCTTTCTTT
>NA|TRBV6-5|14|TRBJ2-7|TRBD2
CASSRGGGTYEQYF
TGTGCCAGCAGTCGCGGGGGAGGGACCTACGAGCAGTACTTC
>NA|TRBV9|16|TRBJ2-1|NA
CASSVGHALISDEQFF
TGTGCCAGCAGCGTAGGCCACGCCCTTATCTCGGATGAGCAGTTCTTC
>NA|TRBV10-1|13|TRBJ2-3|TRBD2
CASRAGGADTQYF
TGCGCCAGCAGAGCGGGAGGAGCAGATACGCAGTATTTT
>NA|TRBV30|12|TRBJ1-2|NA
CAWAPRSDRYTF
TGTGCCTGGGCCCCCAGGTCGGATCGCTACACCTTC
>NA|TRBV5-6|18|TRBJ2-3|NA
CASSLGGLWRKSTDTQYF
TGTGCCAGCAGCTTGGGCGGCTTATGGCGGAAAAGCACAGATACGCAGTATTTT
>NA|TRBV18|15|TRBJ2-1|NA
CASSPFERTYNEQFF
TGTGCCAGCTCACCTTTTGAGAGAACCTACAATGAGCAGTTCTTC
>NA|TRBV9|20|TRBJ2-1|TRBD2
CASSVDFGRTSGRGSNEQFF
TGTGCCAGCAGCGTAGACTTCGGTAGGACTAGCGGGAGAGGGAGCAATGAGCAGTTCTTC
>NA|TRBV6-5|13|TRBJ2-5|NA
CASSYTTGNTRYF
TGTGCCAGCAGTTACACAACAGGGAATACGCGGTACTTC
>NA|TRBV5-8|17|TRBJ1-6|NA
CASSLSRTVRNNSPLHF
TGTGCCAGCAGCTTATCCCGGACAGTCAGGAATAATTCACCCCTCCACTTT
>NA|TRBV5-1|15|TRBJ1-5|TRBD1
CASSPTGQGNQPQHF
TGCGCCAGCAGCCCCACGGGACAGGGCAATCAGCCCCAGCATTTT
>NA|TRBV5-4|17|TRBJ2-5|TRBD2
CARGDGTSGYFQETQYF
TGTGCCAGGGGGGATGGGACTAGCGGGTATTTTCAAGAGACCCAGTACTTC
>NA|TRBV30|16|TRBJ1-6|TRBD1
CAWSKLDTGQNSPLHF
TGTGCCTGGTCCAAACTCGATACGGGACAGAATTCACCCCTCCACTTT
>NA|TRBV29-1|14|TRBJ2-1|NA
CSVTQRAGYNEQFF
TGCAGCGTGACTCAAAGGGCGGGATACAATGAGCAGTTCTTC
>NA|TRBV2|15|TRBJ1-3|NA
CASRPGRGSGNTIYF
TGTGCCAGCAGGCCCGGTCGGGGCTCTGGAAACACCATATATTTT
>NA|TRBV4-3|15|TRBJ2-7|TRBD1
CASSQSTGPSYEQYF
TGCGCCAGCAGCCAATCGACAGGGCCATCCTACGAGCAGTACTTC
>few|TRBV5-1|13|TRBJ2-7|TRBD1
CASSQGQGTEQYF
TGCGCCAGCAGCCAAGGACAGGGCACCGAGCAGTACTTC
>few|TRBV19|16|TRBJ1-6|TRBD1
CASSIWAGQENSPLHF
TGTGCCAGTAGTATTTGGGCTGGACAGGAAAATTCACCCCTCCACTTT
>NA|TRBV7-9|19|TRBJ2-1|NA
CASSTRSKEGPLTYNEQFF
TGTGCCAGCAGCACGAGGTCCAAAGAGGGCCCCTTAACCTACAATGAGCAGTTCTTC
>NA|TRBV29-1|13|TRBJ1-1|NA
CSVPNQGGAKAFF
TGCAGCGTTCCAAACCAAGGGGGGGCTAAAGCTTTCTTT
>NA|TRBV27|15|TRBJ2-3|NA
CASSLPTGSTDTQYF
TGTGCCAGCAGTTTACCGACAGGAAGCACAGATACGCAGTATTTT
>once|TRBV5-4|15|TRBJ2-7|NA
CASSFSGGRNYEQYF
TGTGCCAGCAGCTTCTCGGGTGGGAGAAACTACGAGCAGTACTTC
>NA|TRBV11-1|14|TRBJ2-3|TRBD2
CASTKAGGTDTQYF
TGTGCCAGCACCAAAGCGGGAGGCACAGATACGCAGTATTTT
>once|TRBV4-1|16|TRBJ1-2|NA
CASSQDRTGAGGGYTF
TGCGCCAGCAGCCAAGACCGAACGGGAGCCGGGGGTGGCTACACCTTC
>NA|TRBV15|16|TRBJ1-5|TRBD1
CATSRDRGANNQPQHF
TGTGCCACCAGCAGAGACAGGGGGGCGAACAATCAGCCCCAGCATTTT